This TCR beta chain was documented in a study of cytomegalovirus exposure and HLA in healthy donors. This clone appeared once. Its antigen is as yet unknown. Regarding the study as a whole: The tendency of first-cohort TCR clusters to co-occur in the approximately 120 validation repertoires was identified by a subsequent analysis.

The data were produced by immunoSEQ multiplex PCR, yet TCRdb's version contains in-frame clones alone and is incomplete. The sample carries more than 45,000 clones, about 88% recorded once. V trimming: 0 bases; J trimming: 4 bases; junction bases outside the gene matches: 5. The germline CDR1 and CDR2 sequences are SEHNR and FQNEAQ (reference sequence). This CDR3 comprises 15 residues. The specimen was PBMCs. This chain connects TRBV7-9 to TRBJ2-5; 7 bases agree with TRBD1. The origin of this receptor is a woman between 18 and 29 years old in good health and CMV-seronegative. The CDR3 region is CASSLARQGRETQYF. Written as DNA, the CDR3 is TGTGCCAGCAGCTTAGCCCGACAGGGACGAGAGACCCAGTACTTC.